The entry that follows covers one T cell receptor beta chain sequence. Its target is unknown. TCRdb keeps only in-frame clones here, not all; method: immunoSEQ multiplex PCR. The repertoire holds 200,000 or so clones, about 94% seen once, with over 7.5% in the top ten. These data are taken from a study of T cell responses to AZD1222 COVID-19 vaccine. Study as a whole: Researchers grouped second doses given at about 4 or about 12 weeks into one pool. Overall study findings and caveats: The donor cohort was predominantly white British with a female majority, and clonal diversity may have been underestimated.

This specimen consisted of peripheral blood, obtained on day 0 of AZD1222 vaccination. This sequence originates from an adult in good health.

CDR3 DNA: TGTGCCAGCAGCCATTTACTAGCGGCGAACACCGGGGAGCTGTTTTTT. Translating gives CASSHLLAANTGELFF. The chain couples TRBV14 to TRBJ2-2; 8 nucleotides line up with TRBD2. The CDR3 totals 16 residues. V dropped 3 bases and J dropped 0; count of bases not matched to a gene: 3. Germline CDR1 and CDR2: SGHDN and FVKESK.